A single sample is the source of the 15 T cell receptor beta chains below, sequenced in a study of blood T cell repertoires in COVID-19. Clones were sequenced by immunoSEQ multiplex PCR, and TCRdb holds only the in-frame ones, with some missing. The sample has some 160,000 clones, over 80% seen once. Sequencing input: peripheral blood. These receptors originate from a man aged 70 or older who had recovered from COVID-19.

A single count supports this clone. The rearrangement joins TRBV9 to TRBJ2-3; 9 positions agree with TRBD2. V was pared by 0 bases and J by 3 bases, with 5 bases of the junction left unmatched. The CDR3 consists of 16 residues. CDR1 and CDR2 (germline): SGDLS, YYNGEE. The CDR3 spells CASSVVAGGETDTQYF. The CDR3 DNA reads as TGTGCCAGCAGCGTAGTGGCGGGAGGGGAGACAGATACGCAGTATTTT. Using reference TRBV9 and TRBJ2-3 for the parts outside the CDR3, the full variable domain is DSGVTQTPKHLITATGQRVTLRCSPRSGDLSVYWYQQSLDQGLQFLIQYYNGEERAKGNILERFSAQQFPDLHSELNLSSLELGDSALYFCASSVVAGGETDTQYFGPGTRLTVL.

V and J are TRBV6-5 and TRBJ1-5, with D unresolved. V lost 8 bases and J 2 bases, leaving 10 bases between the germline ends. CDR1 is MNHEY, CDR2 SVGAGI, per germline. The CDR3 has 13 amino acids. The CDR3 nucleotides read TGTGCCAGCGGGTATGAGGGCAATCAGCCCCAGCATTTT. It codes for CASGYEGNQPQHF.

This clone was seen a single time. The chain has TRBV10-3 and TRBJ2-7; 8 nucleotides match TRBD1. Germline V gives CDR1 ENHRY, CDR2 SYGVKD. The CDR3 runs 14 residues. V dropped 6 bases and J dropped 3; count of bases not matched to a gene: 7. DNA for the CDR3: TGTGCCATCAGCCAAGAAACAGGGGGCTACGAGCAGTACTTC. Translated: CAISQETGGYEQYF.

The gene calls are TRBV6-5 and TRBJ1-1, with D possibly being TRBD1 (6 bases). The length of the CDR3 is 15 residues. The germline V gene has CDR1 MNHEY and CDR2 SVGAGI. With 6 bases removed from V and 4 bases from J, the gap between germline ends came to 18 bases. The CDR3 reads CASRILQGRGTEAFF. The CDR3 nucleotides read TGTGCCAGCAGAATCCTACAGGGAAGAGGCACTGAAGCTTTCTTT.

The chain couples TRBV4-3 to TRBJ2-4; D is uncertain. The germline gives CDR1 LGHNA, CDR2 YSLEER. This CDR3 has 15 amino acids. With 0 bases removed from V and 0 bases from J, the gap between germline ends came to 6 bases. CDR3 amino acids: CASSQDQVAKNIQYF. The CDR3 coding sequence is TGCGCCAGCAGCCAAGATCAGGTAGCCAAAAACATTCAGTACTTC.

V usage is TRBV6-6 and J usage is TRBJ2-5; possibly TRBD2 for D (5 bases). This CDR3 contains 15 residues. The germline V and J ends were trimmed by 6 bases and 2 bases, with 16 bases remaining between them. Germline V lookup: CDR1 MNHNY, CDR2 SVGAGI (reference sequence). The CDR3 protein is CASRGKPGNQETQYF. The CDR3, as DNA: TGTGCCAGCAGGGGTAAACCGGGGAATCAAGAGACCCAGTACTTC.

The rearrangement joins TRBV6-5 to TRBJ2-3; D may be TRBD2 (6 bases). Trimming removed 0 bases at V and 0 bases at J, with 10 bases between. This CDR3 is built from 16 residues. Germline CDR1 MNHEY, CDR2 SVGAGI. The CDR3: CASSYSGTPSTDTQYF. The CDR3 nucleotides read TGTGCCAGCAGTTACTCCGGGACTCCCAGCACAGATACGCAGTATTTT.

This sequence joins TRBV11-2 and TRBJ2-5; possible D gene TRBD2, 5 bases. The CDR3 runs 16 residues. Per the germline V gene, CDR1 is SGHAT and CDR2 is FQNNGV. Trimming shortened V by 5 bases and J by 1 base, and 17 bases separated the two germline ends. The CDR3 DNA reads as TGTGCCAGCAGCCACGACCGAAGCGGCTCCCAAGAGACCCAGTACTTC. It codes for CASSHDRSGSQETQYF. Complete variable domain (other parts from reference TRBV11-2 and TRBJ2-5): EAGVAQSPRYKIIEKRQSVAFWCNPISGHATLYWYQQILGQGPKLLIQFQNNGVVDDSQLPKDRFSAERLKGVDSTLKIQPAKLEDSAVYLCASSHDRSGSQETQYFGPGTRLLVL.

The chain recombines TRBV5-5 with TRBJ2-7; D is undetermined. V was pared by 4 bases and J by 0 bases, with 14 bases between. The CDR3 is 15 amino acids. The germline gives CDR1 SGHKS, CDR2 YYEKEE (reference sequence). This chain's CDR3 is CASSPRYLISYEQYF. CDR3 nucleotide sequence: TGTGCCAGCAGCCCGCGGTACCTCATCTCCTACGAGCAGTACTTC.

This clone showed up just a few times. V usage is TRBV5-8 and J usage is TRBJ2-7, with D possibly being TRBD2 (6 bases). The CDR3 sequence is 14 residues long. CDR1 is SGHTS and CDR2 is YDEGEE in the germline V gene. With 4 bases removed from V and 6 bases from J, the gap between germline ends came to 17 bases. The CDR3 sequence: CASSRSEGLAEQYF. DNA for the CDR3: TGTGCCAGCAGCCGGTCGGAGGGGCTGGCCGAGCAGTACTTC.

The rearrangement uses TRBV5-1 and TRBJ2-3, with 14 bases identical to TRBD2. The CDR3 length is 17 residues. The germline CDR1 and CDR2 sequences are SGHRS and YFSETQ. Trimming removed 4 bases from V and 2 bases from J; junction bases left unmatched: 6. The CDR3 here is CASSRGTSGSATDTQYF. Here the CDR3 DNA reads TGCGCCAGCAGCCGAGGGACTAGCGGGAGTGCCACAGATACGCAGTATTTT.

This chain uses TRBV9 with TRBJ2-5; 8 bases agree with TRBD2. Looked up from germline, CDR1 is SGDLS and CDR2 is YYNGEE. V shed 0 bases, J shed 4 bases, and the junction held 11 bases outside the gene matches. This CDR3 has 17 amino acids. The CDR3 DNA reads as TGTGCCAGCAGCGTAGGGTCCTCAGCGGGAGTAGTAGAGACCCAGTACTTC. Encoded protein: CASSVGSSAGVVETQYF.

This clone was detected only once. The chain has TRBV4-1 and TRBJ1-1; 10 bases align to TRBD1. The junction had 6 bases not matched to a gene; V was cut back by 3 bases and J by 2 bases. The length of the CDR3 is 16 residues. CDR1 is MGHRA, CDR2 YSYEKL, per germline. The CDR3 spells CASSQMTGGINTEAFF. DNA of the CDR3: TGCGCCAGCAGCCAGATGACAGGGGGCATCAACACTGAAGCTTTCTTT.

V and J are TRBV5-1 and TRBJ2-7; TRBD1 matches 10 bases. CDR1 and CDR2 from the germline V gene are SGHRS and YFSETQ. The CDR3 has 15 residues. The V gene end was trimmed by 2 bases and the J gene end by 2 bases; junction bases not matched to a gene: 4. CDR3 region: CASSLSGQGTYEQYF. The CDR3 nucleotides are TGCGCCAGCAGCTTATCGGGACAGGGGACCTACGAGCAGTACTTC.

The chain joins TRBV28 to TRBJ2-2; 7 nucleotides match TRBD1. J lost 2 bases, V lost 10 bases, and 7 bases had no gene match. This CDR3 has 14 residues. Germline V gene lookup returns CDR1 MDHEN and CDR2 SYDVKM. The CDR3 sequence is CATNRGFNTGELFF. CDR3 nucleotide sequence: TGTGCCACCAACAGGGGTTTTAACACCGGGGAGCTGTTTTTT.